This T cell receptor beta chain was sequenced for a study of T cells in Graves' hyperthyroidism and ophthalmopathy. In this sample, this clonotype turned up many times. The TCR beta CDR3 regions underwent amplification using RNA transcripts as the source. The primer set for the first-round RT-PCR of the TCR CDR3 was HTBI. One entry per CDR3 protein, called by TCRdb with MiXCR from the multiplex PCR reads. The sample lists about 610,000 distinct CDR3 sequences; 14% to 15% were seen once. Germline trimming cut 7 bases from V and 5 bases from J; bases unmatched to any gene: 6. The germline CDR1 and CDR2 sequences are SGHKS and YYEKEE (reference sequence). The CDR3 totals 13 residues.

The TCR sequence derives from a woman between 35 and 50 years old with Graves' ophthalmopathy. The sequenced sample was blood. V usage is TRBV5-5 and J usage is TRBJ1-5; 7 bases are shared with TRBD1. CDR3 sequence reads: CASHLGTDQPQHF. For the CDR3, the DNA is TGTGCCAGCCACTTAGGGACAGATCAGCCCCAGCATTTT.